This entry is about one T cell receptor beta chain. Its antigen remains unidentified. This record belongs to a study of T cell responses to AZD1222 COVID-19 vaccine. Study as a whole: Investigators merged groups given second doses at roughly 4 or roughly 12 weeks. Study-wide findings and caveats: Clonal diversity was possibly underestimated, and the donors were mostly white British, with more females. As reported, nearly half of all spike-specific TCRs target variant regions that are unmutated. Spike-specific TCR breadth and depth were elevated following two AZD1222 doses.

The repertoire was sequenced with immunoSEQ multiplex PCR; TCRdb's copy has only in-frame clones and lacks some. The data show approximately 170,000 clones, roughly nine tenths seen once. The specimen was peripheral blood, collected on day 0 of AZD1222 vaccination. The TCR originated in an adult in good health.

The chain's CDR3 is CASSAPVRNEQFF. The CDR3 nucleotides read TGTGCCAGCAGCGCCCCAGTACGCAATGAGCAGTTCTTC. J is TRBJ2-1 and V is TRBV9, with D hard to call. V lost 3 bases to trimming and J lost 6 bases, with 10 bases between them. CDR1 SGDLS and CDR2 YYNGEE come from the germline V gene. The CDR3 is 13 amino acids.